This TCR beta chain appears in the sequencing data of a study of blood T cells in healthy people across ages. Whole-study results and caveats: Fewer expanded clones and more diversity marked long-lived versus aged donors.

Through a sample-barcoded 5' primer and a J-beta primer mix, a second PCR was run for roughly 6 to 12 cycles. TCRdb reprocessed the 5' RACE reads via MiXCR and lists one record per CDR3 protein. Altogether 600,000 or so distinct CDR3 sequences are present, less than 35% being singletons, with the ten largest covering about 15%. Points on this clonotype: Its antigen is not identified.

CDR1 and CDR2 (germline): GTSNPN, SVGIG (reference sequence). This CDR3 contains 11 residues. V lost 2 bases and J 8 bases, leaving 9 bases between the germline ends. Source material: blood. The chain carries TRBV30 and TRBJ1-2; D is uncertain. The source is a woman of 80 years or more in good health. As DNA, the CDR3 is TGTGCCTGGAGTTGGGGAGAGGGCTACACCTTC. Protein product: CAWSWGEGYTF.